Listed below are T cell receptor beta chains from one sample, sequenced in a study of cytomegalovirus exposure and HLA in healthy donors. Some clones are missing from TCRdb's copy, which holds only in-frame ones; the method was immunoSEQ multiplex PCR. The sample lists 120,000 or so clones, roughly 80% seen once, with around 19% in the top ten. Sequenced sample: PBMCs. Receptors were obtained from a man aged 18 to 29 in good health and CMV-seropositive. CDR3s include the opening cysteine and the closing phenylalanine or tryptophan.

CASSEEAGGAREQFF,TRBV2,TRBJ2-1
CASSLANGGLETQYF,TRBV5-1,TRBJ2-5
CASSRTTSGGMSYEQYF,TRBV11-2,TRBJ2-7
CASSQDMAASSEQFF,TRBV4-1,TRBJ2-1
CASSFRFRVEGVYGYTF,TRBV7-3,TRBJ1-2
CASSYSTGVGQPQHF,TRBV6-5,TRBJ1-5
CAWSPGTSGEETQYF,TRBV30,TRBJ2-5
CASSFGGENIQYF,TRBV27,TRBJ2-4
CASSIGGSTQETQYF,TRBV19,TRBJ2-5
CASSDSNTATDTQYF,TRBV6-4,TRBJ2-3
CASSQPRGDNEKLFF,TRBV4-1,TRBJ1-4